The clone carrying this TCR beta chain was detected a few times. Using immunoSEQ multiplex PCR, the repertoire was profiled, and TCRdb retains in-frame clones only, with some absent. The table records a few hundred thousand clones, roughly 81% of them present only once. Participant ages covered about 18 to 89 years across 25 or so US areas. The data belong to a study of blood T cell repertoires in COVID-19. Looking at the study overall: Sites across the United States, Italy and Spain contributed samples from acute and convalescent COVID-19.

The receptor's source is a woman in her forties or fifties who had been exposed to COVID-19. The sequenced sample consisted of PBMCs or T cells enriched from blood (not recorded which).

CDR3 DNA: TGTGCCAGCAGTCCCCGGGACTTGAACACTGAAGCTTTCTTT. Translated, it gives CASSPRDLNTEAFF. The V and J genes are TRBV27 and TRBJ1-1; possibly TRBD1 for D (5 bases). V lost 5 bases to trimming and J lost 0 bases, with 10 bases between them. This CDR3 is 14 amino acids long. CDR1 MNHEY and CDR2 SMNVEV come from the germline V gene (reference sequence).